This record covers a single T cell receptor (beta chain). The antigen it binds to is not known. No much larger clonotype is one base removed from it; base qualities were not supplied. Other DNA sequences in the same sample also yield this CDR3. Sequences SQVTM (CDR1) and ANQGSEA (CDR2) are obtained from the germline V gene. The CDR3 numbers 17 residues from cysteine through phenylalanine. This entry keeps only the CDR3 DNA: 51 bases, framed from base 1. V is cut by 2 bases and J by 5 bases, and the space between the germline ends is 22 bases. These data originate in a study of cytomegalovirus exposure and HLA in healthy donors (dated by TCRdb to between 2016 and 2019). Regarding the study in general: An earlier analysis of 587 of the donors reported under 300 Gb of sequence data and about 120 million unique TCR beta sequences obtained from around 170 million T cells. On average, roughly 250,000 unique TCR beta nucleotide sequences were sequenced per donor among fewer than 500 genotyped donors of the cohort, with 15% to 20% of those sequences being non-productive. Because of strong linkage in the cohort, roughly five DR-DQ haplotypes were treated as single units for association and clustering. Genome-wide SNP genotypes for about three fifths of the roughly 670 donors were used in a later genetic analysis, which treated that subset as a discovery cohort. In an earlier analysis of around 540 of the donors, high-throughput TCR beta sequencing was used to judge whether each TCR beta V gene segment behaved as functional or pseudogenic. Of the 300 to 500 genotyped donors, 75% to 85% were placed in the genetic ancestry cluster associated with self-reported Caucasian donors. Donor age, sex, ethnicity and CMV serostatus were collected together with the repertoire data. In addition to the first cohort of 650 to 800 subjects, a separate validation cohort of around 110 different subjects was used. High-throughput TCR immunosequencing, statistical association of individual TCRs with disease status, and machine learning were combined to predict cytomegalovirus infection status. The study used immunosequencing to profile the T cell repertoires of around 600 subjects and linked those repertoires to cytomegalovirus serostatus. Every discovery cohort repertoire had been produced on one sequencing platform. In a later analysis, previously published TCR beta repertoires from 666 donors were re-analyzed and high-resolution HLA genotyping was added so that TCR occurrence patterns could be studied. The number of typed donors differed by locus: about 629-640 for A, B, C, DRB1 and DQB1; some 500 for DQA1; fewer than 610 for DPA1; and around 490 for DPB1. The study aimed to test whether signatures of past pathogen exposure could be identified by cataloging public T cell receptors. An early release that covered about 640 HLA-typed donors contained about 290 gigabases of sequencing data and tens of millions of unique TCR sequences. Rather than using new phenotypic data, the later analysis identified candidate immune exposures from TCR beta sequences and from how often those sequences occurred across donors. Both class I and class II loci were covered by HLA typing, at four-digit resolution.

The receptor library was made with the immunoSEQ multiplex PCR assay. For the multiplex PCR, a mixture combining 60 forward primers for TCR Vbeta segments and 13 reverse primers for TCR Jbeta segments was used. Amplification of the CDR3 region of rearranged TCR beta genes was performed with a multiplex PCR assay on genomic DNA. Amplified TCR beta libraries were sequenced as 87-base-pair reads on the Illumina HiSeq System. The authors' analysis ran thus. Across the 600 to 700 repertoires, a later analysis counted 78 million or so unique TCR beta chains, around 10 million of which were shared by at least two donors. To remove PCR and sequencing errors, raw reads were error-corrected and collapsed into unique sequences using a nearest-neighbor algorithm that merged closely related sequences. Alignment of CDR3 sequences to IMGT reference sequences was used to assign V, D and J gene segments. For a sequence to be retained, a match of at least six nucleotides was required to both a V gene segment and a J gene segment. Rearrangements were called productive when the CDR3 lacked stop codons and stayed in frame with V and J; all others were non-productive. Following IMGT convention, CDR3 was defined as the stretch from the second conserved V-encoded cysteine up to the conserved J-encoded phenylalanine. In an earlier analysis of approximately 500 of the donors, sequences lacking an unambiguous match to a single V gene segment were excluded. In an earlier analysis of 450 to 700 of the donors, V segments were called functional above 56.7% productive rearrangements and were called segregating when the between-donor standard deviation exceeded 5%. To diagnose cytomegalovirus status from the catalog of TCR beta chain sequences, a statistical classification framework was built. In a later analysis, V and J genes were assigned by comparing TCR nucleotide sequences against IMGT/GENE-DB human TR gene sequences. In a later analysis, CDR3 sequences and most-parsimonious VDJ recombination scenarios were assigned using the TCRdist pipeline. In a later analysis, each TCR beta chain was defined by its CDR3 amino acid sequence together with its V-gene family, and reads without a unique V-gene family were excluded. In a later analysis, 450 to 600 highly shared, low-generation-probability nucleotide sequences were removed to address suspected cross-contamination and a sequencing artifact. For each public chain, a later analysis derived a clonal expansion index from normalized ranks of inferred template counts within each repertoire. Generation probabilities in a later analysis came from a VDJ recombination model fitted to out-of-frame rearrangements, and those results were checked against IGoR. In a later analysis, TCR-TCR, TCR-HLA and TCR-CMV co-occurrence was scored with hypergeometric tests, and a repertoire-size bias correction was applied to TCR pairs. To estimate false discovery rates, a later analysis permuted the HLA or CMV assignments 20 times. In a later analysis, co-occurring TCRs were grouped using DBSCAN, and TCRdist sequence similarity was added for clustering within HLA-allele-positive subsets. Repertoires with fewer than 30,000 or more than 120,000 public chains, plus five repertoires with anomalous nucleotide sharing, were excluded from co-occurrence clustering. Not all clones reach the TCRdb copy of this immuneACCESS table, which keeps in-frame sequences only. Checked studies attribute under half of the gap to unresolved V genes and leave the rest unexplained. V and J calls and clone size follow that table, whereas D and trimming were derived from the DNA. The sample table contains some 100,000 clones; only one count was recorded for roughly 80% of them. The ten largest clones take up approximately 2.6% of the sample.

The research as a whole found: According to a later analysis, parvovirus B19, influenza, CMV and Epstein-Barr virus appeared linked to several top co-occurrence clusters. Across donors, most TCR sequences were observed very rarely, whereas some public TCRs were present in many individuals. It was suggested by the authors that the approach could potentially be generalized to other disease states and immunological phenotypes. In an earlier analysis of 500 to 650 of the donors, most TCR beta V segments appeared in productive rearrangements about 87% or about 30% of the time, broadly matching IMGT annotations. According to a later analysis, most CMV-associated TCR beta chains appeared to be HLA-restricted, and the HLA associations seemed to be driven largely by CMV exposure. The presence/absence analyses assumed that sequencing depth was roughly uniform across donors, and that assumption may not be true. In a later analysis, HLA-associated TCR beta chains were found to be more clonally expanded and to have lower generation probabilities than equally common non-associated chains. Correlated functional status among segregating V segments might reflect linkage disequilibrium, but an unknown experimental factor could not be ruled out. In this cohort, only TCR beta chains were sequenced, and detectable features were limited by the absence of alpha or paired-chain data. The study gave a list of 150 to 200 TCR beta chains associated with cytomegalovirus. Compared with the approximately 600-donor mean, donors in an Asian-associated ancestry cluster had fewer N-insertions in productive TCRs, according to a later genetic analysis. Because counts were too low, some 16 rarely observed V segments, including chromosome 9 orphons, were excluded from the earlier analysis of around 640 of the donors. A later genetic analysis associated a missense DCLRE1C variant with V-gene and J-gene trimming of TCR beta chains, and an independent cohort replicated the association. When HLA alleles, especially DR and DQ, strongly co-occurred, TCR associations were difficult to assign to individual alleles. The classifier was reported to diagnose cytomegalovirus status with high specificity and sensitivity in both the original cohort and the validation cohort. A further reported finding was that TCR beta sequences accurately predicted the HLA-A and HLA-B alleles for most subjects in the first cohort. CMV serostatus was the only immune exposure information available for the cohort. A few of the identified cytomegalovirus-associated TCR beta chains were confirmed in vitro to be specific for cytomegalovirus antigens. Because the 87-base-pair reads could not distinguish some IMGT-functional V segments, including TRBV6-2 and TRBV6-3, those segments were excluded. Because HLA typing was unavailable for some donors at each locus, only the typed subset was used in association tests. The sequencing pipeline was judged likely to have produced a cluster of highly shared sequence variants as a technical artifact. A later analysis associated about 17,000 TCR beta sequences with specific HLA alleles at a false discovery rate of 0.05. In a later analysis, TCR association rates were found to vary across HLA loci, with the most associated TCRs seen for DRB1 alleles and the fewest for HLA-C alleles.

The cohort consisted of approximately 670 healthy bone marrow donors. At the time of sampling, all cohort members were nominally healthy, though unrecorded immune exposures were likely present. The donor was CMV seronegative and belonged to the group of approximately 320 seronegative cohort members. A peripheral blood sample was collected from each donor, and TCR beta sequencing was performed on peripheral blood mononuclear cells. Genomic DNA extraction from the blood cell samples was performed with the Qiagen DNeasy Blood Extraction Kit. Sequenced sample: PBMCs. The chain is made from TRBV29-1 and TRBJ2-1, with TRBD2 tentatively as D gene (6 bases match). This clonotype was obtained from a female donor in good health and CMV-seronegative. The CDR3: CSVELRRAGRAHNEQFF. The nucleotides read TGCAGCGTTGAACTCCGACGGGCGGGGCGGGCACACAATGAGCAGTTCTTC.